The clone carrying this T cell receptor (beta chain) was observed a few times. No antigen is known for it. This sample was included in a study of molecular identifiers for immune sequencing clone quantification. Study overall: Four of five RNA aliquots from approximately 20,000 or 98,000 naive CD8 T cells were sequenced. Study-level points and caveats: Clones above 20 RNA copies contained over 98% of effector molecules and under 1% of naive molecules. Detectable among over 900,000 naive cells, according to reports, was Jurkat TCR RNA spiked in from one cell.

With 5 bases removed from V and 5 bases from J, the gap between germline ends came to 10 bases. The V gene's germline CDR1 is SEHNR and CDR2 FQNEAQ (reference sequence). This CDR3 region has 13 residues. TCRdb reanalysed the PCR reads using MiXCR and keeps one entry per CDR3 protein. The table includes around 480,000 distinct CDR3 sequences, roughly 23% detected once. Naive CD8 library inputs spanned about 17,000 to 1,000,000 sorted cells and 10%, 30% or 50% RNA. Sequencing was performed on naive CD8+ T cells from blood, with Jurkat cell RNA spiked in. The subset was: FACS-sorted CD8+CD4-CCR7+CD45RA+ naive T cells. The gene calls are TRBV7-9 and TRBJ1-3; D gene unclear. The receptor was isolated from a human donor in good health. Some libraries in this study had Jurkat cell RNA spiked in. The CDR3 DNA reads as TGTGCCAGCAGCCCCGACAATAGAAACACCATATATTTT. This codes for CASSPDNRNTIYF.